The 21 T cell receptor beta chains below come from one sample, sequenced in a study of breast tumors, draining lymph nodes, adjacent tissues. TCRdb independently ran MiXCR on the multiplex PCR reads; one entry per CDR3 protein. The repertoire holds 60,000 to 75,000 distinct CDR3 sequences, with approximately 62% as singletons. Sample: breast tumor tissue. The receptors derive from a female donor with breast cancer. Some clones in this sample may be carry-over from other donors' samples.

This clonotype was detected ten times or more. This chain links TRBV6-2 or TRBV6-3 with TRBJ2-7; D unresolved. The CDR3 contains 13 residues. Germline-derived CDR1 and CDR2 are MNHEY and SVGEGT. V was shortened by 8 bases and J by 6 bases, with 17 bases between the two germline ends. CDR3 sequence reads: CASSIVRGGEQYF. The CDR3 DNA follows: TGTGCCAGCTCAATAGTTAGAGGCGGCGAGCAGTACTTC.

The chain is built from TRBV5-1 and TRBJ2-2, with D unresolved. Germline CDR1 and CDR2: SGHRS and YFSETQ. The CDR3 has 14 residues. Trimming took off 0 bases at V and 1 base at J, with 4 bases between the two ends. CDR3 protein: CASSLAGNTGELFF. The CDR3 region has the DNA TGCGCCAGCAGCTTGGCGGGGAACACCGGGGAGCTGTTTTTT.

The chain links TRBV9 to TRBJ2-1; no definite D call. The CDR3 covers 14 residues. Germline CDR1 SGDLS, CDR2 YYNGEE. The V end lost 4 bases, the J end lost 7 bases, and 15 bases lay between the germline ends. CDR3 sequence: CASSRTTAANEQFF. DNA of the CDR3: TGTGCCAGCAGCAGAACGACGGCGGCGAATGAGCAGTTCTTC. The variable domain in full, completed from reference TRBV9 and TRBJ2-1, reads DSGVTQTPKHLITATGQRVTLRCSPRSGDLSVYWYQQSLDQGLQFLIQYYNGEERAKGNILERFSAQQFPDLHSELNLSSLELGDSALYFCASSRTTAANEQFFGPGTRLTVL.

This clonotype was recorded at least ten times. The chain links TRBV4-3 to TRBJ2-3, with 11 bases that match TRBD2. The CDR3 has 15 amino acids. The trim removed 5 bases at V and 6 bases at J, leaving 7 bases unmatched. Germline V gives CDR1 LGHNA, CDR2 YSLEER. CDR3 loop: CASSTSGSVGDTQYF. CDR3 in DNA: TGCGCCAGCAGCACTAGCGGGAGCGTCGGGGATACGCAGTATTTT.

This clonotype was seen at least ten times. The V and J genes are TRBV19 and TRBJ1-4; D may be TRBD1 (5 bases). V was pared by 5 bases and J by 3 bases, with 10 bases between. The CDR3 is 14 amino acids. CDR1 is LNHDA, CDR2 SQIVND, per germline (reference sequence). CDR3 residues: CASSSTGSNEKLFF. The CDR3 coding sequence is TGTGCCAGTAGTTCTACAGGATCTAATGAAAAACTGTTTTTT.

CDR3 in amino acids: CASSPEYQETQYF. The CDR3 DNA is TGTGCCAGCAGCCCAGAGTACCAAGAGACCCAGTACTTC. J is TRBJ2-5 and V is TRBV6-1; D ambiguous. V was pared by 6 bases and J by 0 bases, with 8 bases between. The germline V gene has CDR1 MNHNS and CDR2 SASEGT. This CDR3 is 13 amino acids long.

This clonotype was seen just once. The chain's CDR3 is CASSSGLAANEQFF. Here the CDR3 DNA reads TGTGCCAGCAGCTCGGGACTAGCGGCGAATGAGCAGTTCTTC. This chain connects TRBV7-6 to TRBJ2-1, with 11 nucleotides matching TRBD2. Germline CDR1 is SGHVS and CDR2 is FNYEAQ. V shed 4 bases and J 7 bases; nucleotides not matched to a gene: 3. This CDR3 contains 14 residues.

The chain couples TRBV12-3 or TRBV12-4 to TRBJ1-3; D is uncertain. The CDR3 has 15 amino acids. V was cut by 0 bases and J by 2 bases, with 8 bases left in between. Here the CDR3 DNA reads TGTGCCAGCAGTTTAGCAGGTGGTGCTGGAAACACCATATATTTT. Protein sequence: CASSLAGGAGNTIYF.

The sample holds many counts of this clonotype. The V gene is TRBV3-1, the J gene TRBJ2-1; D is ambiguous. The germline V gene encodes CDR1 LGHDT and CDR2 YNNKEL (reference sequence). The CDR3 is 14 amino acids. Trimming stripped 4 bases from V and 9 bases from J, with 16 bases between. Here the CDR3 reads CASSPSRVWGEQFF. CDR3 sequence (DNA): TGTGCCAGCAGCCCATCGCGAGTCTGGGGTGAGCAGTTCTTC.

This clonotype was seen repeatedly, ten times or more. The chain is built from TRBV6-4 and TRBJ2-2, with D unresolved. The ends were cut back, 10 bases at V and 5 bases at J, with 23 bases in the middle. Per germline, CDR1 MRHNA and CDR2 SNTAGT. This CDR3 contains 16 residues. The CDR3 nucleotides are TGTGCCATCACAACCCACGTAGGGCCGGATACCGGGGAGCTGTTTTTT. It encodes CAITTHVGPDTGELFF.

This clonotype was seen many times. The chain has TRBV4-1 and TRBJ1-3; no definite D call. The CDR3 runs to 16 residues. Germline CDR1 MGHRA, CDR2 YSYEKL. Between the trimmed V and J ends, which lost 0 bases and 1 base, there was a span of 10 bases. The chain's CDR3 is CASSQEAPNSGNTIYF. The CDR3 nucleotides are TGCGCCAGCAGCCAAGAGGCCCCGAATTCTGGAAACACCATATATTTT.

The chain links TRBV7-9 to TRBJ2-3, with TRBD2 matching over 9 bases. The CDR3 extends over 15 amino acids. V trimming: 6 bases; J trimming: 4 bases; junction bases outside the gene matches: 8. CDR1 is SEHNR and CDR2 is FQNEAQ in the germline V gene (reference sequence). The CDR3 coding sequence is TGTGCCAGCAGTGCGGGGCTAGCGGGGCCAGATACGCAGTATTTT. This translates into CASSAGLAGPDTQYF.

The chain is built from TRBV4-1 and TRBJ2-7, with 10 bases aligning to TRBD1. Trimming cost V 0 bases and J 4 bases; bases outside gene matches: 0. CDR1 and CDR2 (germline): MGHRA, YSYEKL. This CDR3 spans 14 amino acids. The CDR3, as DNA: TGCGCCAGCAGCCAAGAGGGACAGGGGTACGAGCAGTACTTC. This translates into CASSQEGQGYEQYF.

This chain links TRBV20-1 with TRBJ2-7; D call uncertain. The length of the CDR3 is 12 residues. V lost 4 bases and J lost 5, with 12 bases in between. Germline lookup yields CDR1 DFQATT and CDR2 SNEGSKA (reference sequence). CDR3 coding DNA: TGCAGTGCTATTGGCCTGGCGGACGAGCAGTACTTC. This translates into CSAIGLADEQYF.

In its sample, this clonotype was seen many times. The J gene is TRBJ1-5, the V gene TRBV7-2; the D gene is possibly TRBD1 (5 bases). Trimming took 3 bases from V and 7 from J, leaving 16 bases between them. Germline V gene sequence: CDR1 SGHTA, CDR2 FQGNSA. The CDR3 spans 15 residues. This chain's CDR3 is CASSFGGGGKQPQHF. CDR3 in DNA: TGTGCCAGCAGCTTTGGTGGCGGGGGTAAACAGCCCCAGCATTTT.

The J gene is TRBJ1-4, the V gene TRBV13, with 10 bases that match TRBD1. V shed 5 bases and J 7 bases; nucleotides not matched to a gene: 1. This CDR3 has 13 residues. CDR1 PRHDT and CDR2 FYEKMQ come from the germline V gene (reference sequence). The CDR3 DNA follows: TGTGCCAGCAGCCGACAGGGGGCTGAAAAACTGTTTTTT. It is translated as CASSRQGAEKLFF.

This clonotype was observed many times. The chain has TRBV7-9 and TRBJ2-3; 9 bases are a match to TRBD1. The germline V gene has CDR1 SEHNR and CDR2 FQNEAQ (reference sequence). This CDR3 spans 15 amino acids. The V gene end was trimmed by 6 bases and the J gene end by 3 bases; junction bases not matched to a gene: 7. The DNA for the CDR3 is TGTGCCAGCAGTTCTACCGGGACAGGGACAGATACGCAGTATTTT. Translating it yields CASSSTGTGTDTQYF.

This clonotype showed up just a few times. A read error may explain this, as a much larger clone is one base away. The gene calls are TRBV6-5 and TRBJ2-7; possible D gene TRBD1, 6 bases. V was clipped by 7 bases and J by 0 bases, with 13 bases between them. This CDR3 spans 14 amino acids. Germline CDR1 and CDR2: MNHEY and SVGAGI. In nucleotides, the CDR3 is TGTGCCAGCAAGCACAGGGCCGACTCCTACGAGCAGTACTTC. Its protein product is CASKHRADSYEQYF.

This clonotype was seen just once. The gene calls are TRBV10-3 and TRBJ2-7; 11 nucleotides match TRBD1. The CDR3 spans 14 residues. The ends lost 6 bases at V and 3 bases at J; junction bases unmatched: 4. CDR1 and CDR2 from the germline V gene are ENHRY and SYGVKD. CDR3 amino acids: CAIRTGTGGYEQYF. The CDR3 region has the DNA TGTGCCATCAGAACCGGGACAGGGGGCTACGAGCAGTACTTC.

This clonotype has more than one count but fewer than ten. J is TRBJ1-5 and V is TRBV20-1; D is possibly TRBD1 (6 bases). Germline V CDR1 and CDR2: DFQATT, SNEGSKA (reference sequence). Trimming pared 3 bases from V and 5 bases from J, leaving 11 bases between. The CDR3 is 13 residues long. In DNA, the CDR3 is TGCAGTGCTAGCCGGGACACCGATCAGCCCCAGCATTTT. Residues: CSASRDTDQPQHF.

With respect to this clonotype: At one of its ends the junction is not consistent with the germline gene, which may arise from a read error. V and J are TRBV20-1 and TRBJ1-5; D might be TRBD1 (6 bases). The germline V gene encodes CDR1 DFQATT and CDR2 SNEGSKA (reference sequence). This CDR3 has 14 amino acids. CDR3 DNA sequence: TGCAGTGCTAGAGAGGGGGCGGGCAACCAGCCCCAGCATTTT. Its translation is CSAREGAGNQPQHF.